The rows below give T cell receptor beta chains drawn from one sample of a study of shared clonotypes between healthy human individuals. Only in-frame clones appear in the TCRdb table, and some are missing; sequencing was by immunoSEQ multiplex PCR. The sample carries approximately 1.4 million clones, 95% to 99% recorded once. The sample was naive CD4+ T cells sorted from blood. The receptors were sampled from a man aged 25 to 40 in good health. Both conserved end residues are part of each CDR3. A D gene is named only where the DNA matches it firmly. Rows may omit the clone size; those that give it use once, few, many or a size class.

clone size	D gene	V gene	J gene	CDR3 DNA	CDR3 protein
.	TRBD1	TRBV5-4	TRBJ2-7	TGTGCCAGCAGCGCGACAGGGGCAAGCTACGAGCAGTACTTC	CASSATGASYEQYF
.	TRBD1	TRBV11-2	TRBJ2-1	TGTGCCAGCAGCCCCTATCCACAGGGGAATGAGCAGTTCTTC	CASSPYPQGNEQFF
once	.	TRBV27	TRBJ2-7	TGTGCCAGCAGTTTAGAGGCAGGGGTCTACGAGCAGTACTTC	CASSLEAGVYEQYF
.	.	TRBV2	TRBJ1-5	TGTGCCAGCAAGGGTAACAGACCTAATCAGCCCCAGCATTTT	CASKGNRPNQPQHF
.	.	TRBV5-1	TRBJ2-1	TGCGCCAGCAGCCCGCAGGGGAATGAGCAGTTCTTC	CASSPQGNEQFF
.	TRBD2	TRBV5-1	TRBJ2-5	TGCGCCAGCAGCTTTGGGGGACTAGACGAGACCCAGTACTTC	CASSFGGLDETQYF
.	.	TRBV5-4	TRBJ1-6	TGTGCCAGCAGACAGACCCCCGGGGATTCACCCCTCCACTTT	CASRQTPGDSPLHF
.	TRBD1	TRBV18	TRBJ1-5	TGTGCCAGCTCACCGGAGACAGGGGGCCTGAGTCAGCCCCAGCATTTT	CASSPETGGLSQPQHF
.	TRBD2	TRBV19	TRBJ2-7	TGTGCCAGTAGTAGTTCCGGGAGGACCCTTGAGCAGTACTTC	CASSSSGRTLEQYF
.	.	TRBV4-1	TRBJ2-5	TGCGCCAGCAGCCAAGATAGCGGCCCAGGGGGGACCCAGTACTTC	CASSQDSGPGGTQYF
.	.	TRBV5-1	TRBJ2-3	TGCGCCAGCAGCCCGGGCCTCTACCCCACAGATACGCAGTATTTT	CASSPGLYPTDTQYF
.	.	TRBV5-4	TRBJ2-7	TGTGCCAGCAGCTGGAGCCAAGGCCCGTACGAGCAGTACTTC	CASSWSQGPYEQYF
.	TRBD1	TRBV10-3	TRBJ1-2	TGTGCCACCAAGGGACAGGGAGATTACTATGGCTACACCTTC	CATKGQGDYYGYTF
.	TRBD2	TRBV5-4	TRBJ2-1	TGTGCCAGCAGCTTGGTTGAGACTAGCGGATCCAATGAGCAGTTCTTC	CASSLVETSGSNEQFF
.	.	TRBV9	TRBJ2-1	TGTGCCAGCAGCCCACACCGGGACCAGCAGTTCTTC	CASSPHRDQQFF
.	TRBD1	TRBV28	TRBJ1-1	TGTGCCAGCAGTCGGACAGGGGAAGCTTTCTTT	CASSRTGEAFF
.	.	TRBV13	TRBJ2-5	TGTGCCAGCAGCTTAGAGCCCGGAGTTGTGTACTTC	CASSLEPGVVYF
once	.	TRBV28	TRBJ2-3	TGTGCCACAGGGAGGATCGCAGATACGCAGTATTTT	CATGRIADTQYF
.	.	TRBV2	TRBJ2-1	TGTGCCAGCAGCTCAGCGGCTGGGAATGAGCAGTTCTTC	CASSSAAGNEQFF
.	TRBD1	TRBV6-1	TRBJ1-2	TGTGCCAGCCCGACAGGGGGGAGCTACACCTTC	CASPTGGSYTF
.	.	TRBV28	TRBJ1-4	TGTGCCAGCAGTTTTGGGCAGACAACTAATGAAAAACTGTTTTTT	CASSFGQTTNEKLFF
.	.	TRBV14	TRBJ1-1	TGTGCCAGCAGCCAAGACACCATTGAAGCTTTCTTT	CASSQDTIEAFF
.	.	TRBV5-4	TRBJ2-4	TGTGCCAGCAGCTTGGAGGGGGCCAAAAACATTCAGTACTTC	CASSLEGAKNIQYF
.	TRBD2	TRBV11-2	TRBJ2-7	TGTGCCAGCAGCTTAGGGCGGGGGGATTACGAGCAGTACTTC	CASSLGRGDYEQYF
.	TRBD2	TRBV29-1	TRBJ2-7	TGCAGCGTTGATAGCGGGACGTACGAGCAGTACTTC	CSVDSGTYEQYF
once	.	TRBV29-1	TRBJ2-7	TGCAGCGTTGTAGGGGAGGCCTACGAGCAGTACTTC	CSVVGEAYEQYF
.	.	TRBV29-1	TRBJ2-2	TGCAGCGCCCGACCAAAATTGAACACCGGGGAGCTGTTTTTT	CSARPKLNTGELFF
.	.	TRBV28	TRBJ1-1	TGTGCCAGCAGTTTATTTTCCAGGGAGATTGAAGCTTTCTTT	CASSLFSREIEAFF
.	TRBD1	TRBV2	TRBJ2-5	TGTGCCAGCGGGGGGTGGACAGGGTCCCAAGAGACCCAGTACTTC	CASGGWTGSQETQYF
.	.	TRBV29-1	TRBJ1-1	TGCAGCGGAAATCTGATGAACACTGAAGCTTTCTTT	CSGNLMNTEAFF
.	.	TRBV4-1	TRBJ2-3	TGCGCCAGCAGTGTCAGCCCAGATACGCAGTATTTT	CASSVSPDTQYF
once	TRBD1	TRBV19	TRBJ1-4	TGTGCCAGTAGTAACAGACCAGAGGGGGCGGCGGAAAAACTGTTTTTT	CASSNRPEGAAEKLFF
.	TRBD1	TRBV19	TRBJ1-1	TGTGCCAGTAGTTCAAGGACAGGGTACTCTGAAGCTTTCTTT	CASSSRTGYSEAFF
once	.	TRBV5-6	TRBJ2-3	TGTGCCAGCAGCCCTTCGTCCCCCTCCACAGATACGCAGTATTTT	CASSPSSPSTDTQYF
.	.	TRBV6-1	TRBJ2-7	TGTGCCAGCAGGATTGGTTCCTACGAGCAGTACTTC	CASRIGSYEQYF
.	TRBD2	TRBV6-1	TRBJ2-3	TGTGCCAGCAGTGAAACTAGCGGGAGTGGGAATACGCAGTATTTT	CASSETSGSGNTQYF
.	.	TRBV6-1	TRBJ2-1	TGTGCCAGCAGTGAAGGCCTACGGCTAGCGAAGCAGTTCTTC	CASSEGLRLAKQFF
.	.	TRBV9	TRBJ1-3	TGTGCCAGCAGCGTAGGTCTCCCCCTCCCTCAGAGTGGGGGCCAAAACACCATATATTTT	CASSVGLPLPQSGGQNTIYF
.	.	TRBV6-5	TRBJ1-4	TGTGCCAGCAGTTACCGGGGATCGGAAGAAAAACTGTTTTTT	CASSYRGSEEKLFF
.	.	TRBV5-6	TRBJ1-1	TGTGCCAGCAGCTTGGTTTGGCAGGGCACTGAAGCTTTCTTT	CASSLVWQGTEAFF
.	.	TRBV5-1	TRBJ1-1	TGCGCCAGCAGCTTTATCTACTCCACAGAGGAAGCTTTCTTT	CASSFIYSTEEAFF
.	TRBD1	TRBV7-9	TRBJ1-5	TGTGCCAGCAGCCCCGGACAGGGCACCAATCAGCCCCAGCATTTT	CASSPGQGTNQPQHF
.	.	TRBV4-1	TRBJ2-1	TGCGCCAGCAGCTTTCGAGACATTCCCATCCGTGAGCAGTTCTTC	CASSFRDIPIREQFF
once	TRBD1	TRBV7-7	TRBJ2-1	TGTGCTAGCAGCCCGGGACAGGGTACAAATGAGCAGTTCTTC	CASSPGQGTNEQFF
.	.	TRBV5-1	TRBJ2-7	TGCGCCAGCAGCTCAGTGTTTTACGAGCAGTACTTC	CASSSVFYEQYF
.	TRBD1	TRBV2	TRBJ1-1	TGTGCCAGCAGGGGCCGGGACAGGGGAAGGGGCGCTCAAGCTTTCTTT	CASRGRDRGRGAQAFF
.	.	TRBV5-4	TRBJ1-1	TGTGCCAGCAGCTTAAGCCCCCAGGGGACTGAAGCTTTCTTT	CASSLSPQGTEAFF
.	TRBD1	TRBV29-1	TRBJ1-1	TGCAGCGGACGAGATGAATTCGGACAGGTGAACACTGAAGCTTTCTTT	CSGRDEFGQVNTEAFF
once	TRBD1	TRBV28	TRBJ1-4	TGTGCCAGCAGTTTTTGGCCGACAGGGGCGGGAACTAATGAAAAACTGTTTTTT	CASSFWPTGAGTNEKLFF
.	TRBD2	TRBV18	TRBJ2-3	TGTGCCAGCTCACCAGGGACTAGCCCAGATACGCAGTATTTT	CASSPGTSPDTQYF
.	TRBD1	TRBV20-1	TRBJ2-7	TGCAGTGCTGGACAGGTCTACGAGCAGTACTTC	CSAGQVYEQYF
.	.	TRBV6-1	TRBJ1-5	TGTGCCAGCAGTGAAGCGCTCCAGCAGCCCCAGCATTTT	CASSEALQQPQHF
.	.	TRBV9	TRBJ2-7	TGTGCCAGCAGCGTAGGTGGTAGGAGCTCCTACGAGCAGTACTTC	CASSVGGRSSYEQYF
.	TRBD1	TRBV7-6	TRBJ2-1	TGTGCCAGCAGCTTCGACAGGGGCTCCTACAATGAGCAGTTCTTC	CASSFDRGSYNEQFF
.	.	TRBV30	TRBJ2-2	TGTGCCTGGAGTCGAACGGGTGCCGGGGAGCTGTTTTTT	CAWSRTGAGELFF